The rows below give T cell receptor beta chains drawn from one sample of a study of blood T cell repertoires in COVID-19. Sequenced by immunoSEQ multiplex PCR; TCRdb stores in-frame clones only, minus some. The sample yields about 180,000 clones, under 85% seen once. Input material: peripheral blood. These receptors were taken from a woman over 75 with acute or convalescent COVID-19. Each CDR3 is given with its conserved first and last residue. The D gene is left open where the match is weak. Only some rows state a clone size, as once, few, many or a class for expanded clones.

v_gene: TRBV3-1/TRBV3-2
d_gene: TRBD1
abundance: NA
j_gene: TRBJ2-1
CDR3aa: CASSQRDRGEQFF
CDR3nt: TGTGCCAGCAGCCAGCGGGACAGGGGGGAGCAGTTCTTC

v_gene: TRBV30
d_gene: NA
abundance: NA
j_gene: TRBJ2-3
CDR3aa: CAWARLSDTQYF
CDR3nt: TGTGCCTGGGCTAGGTTATCAGATACGCAGTATTTT

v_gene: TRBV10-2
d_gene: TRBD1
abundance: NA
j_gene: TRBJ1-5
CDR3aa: CASSEGQGAQPQHF
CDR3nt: TGCGCCAGCAGTGAAGGGCAGGGGGCTCAGCCCCAGCATTTT

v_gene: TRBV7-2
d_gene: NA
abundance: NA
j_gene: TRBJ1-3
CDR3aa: CASSYAVDRYSGNTIYF
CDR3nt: TGTGCCAGCAGCTACGCCGTCGACAGGTACTCTGGAAACACCATATATTTT

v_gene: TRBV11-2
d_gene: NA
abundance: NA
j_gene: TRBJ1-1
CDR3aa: CASSNDYSTEAFF
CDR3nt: TGTGCCAGCAGCAACGACTACTCCACTGAAGCTTTCTTT

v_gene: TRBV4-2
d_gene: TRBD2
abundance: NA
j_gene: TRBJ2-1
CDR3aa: CASSQVGSGTSYNEQFF
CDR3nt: TGTGCCAGCAGCCAAGTGGGTAGCGGGACCTCCTACAATGAGCAGTTCTTC

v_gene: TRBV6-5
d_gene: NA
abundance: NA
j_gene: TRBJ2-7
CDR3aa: CASNGAAGRPYEQYF
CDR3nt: TGTGCCAGCAACGGGGCGGCGGGACGCCCCTACGAGCAGTACTTC

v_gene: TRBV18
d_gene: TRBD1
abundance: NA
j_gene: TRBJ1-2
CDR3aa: CASSPPGTGTSPQGYTF
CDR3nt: TGTGCCAGCTCACCACCCGGGACAGGGACGAGCCCGCAAGGCTACACCTTC

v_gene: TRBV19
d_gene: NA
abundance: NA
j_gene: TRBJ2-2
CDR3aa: CASSIGRPAGELFF
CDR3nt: TGTGCCAGTAGTATCGGCAGGCCCGCCGGGGAGCTGTTTTTT

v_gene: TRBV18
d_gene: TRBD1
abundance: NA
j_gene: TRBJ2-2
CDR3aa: CASSPTGGYTGELFF
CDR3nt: TGTGCCAGCTCACCGACAGGGGGCTACACCGGGGAGCTGTTTTTT

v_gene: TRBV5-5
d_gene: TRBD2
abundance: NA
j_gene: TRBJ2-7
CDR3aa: CASSPAGASGRYEQYF
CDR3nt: TGTGCCAGCAGCCCCGCCGGGGCTAGCGGGAGATACGAGCAGTACTTC

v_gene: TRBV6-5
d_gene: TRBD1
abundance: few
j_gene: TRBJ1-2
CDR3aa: CASRMTGENYGYTF
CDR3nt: TGTGCCAGCAGGATGACAGGGGAAAACTATGGCTACACCTTC

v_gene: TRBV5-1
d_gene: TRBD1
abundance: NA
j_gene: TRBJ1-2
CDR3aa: CASSLGQGGYGYTF
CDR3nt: TGCGCCAGCAGCCTAGGACAGGGAGGCTATGGCTACACCTTC

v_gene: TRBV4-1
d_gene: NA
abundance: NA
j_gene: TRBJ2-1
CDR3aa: CASSLLQGPRSSYNEQFF
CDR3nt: TGCGCCAGCAGCCTACTACAGGGACCGCGGAGCTCCTACAATGAGCAGTTCTTC

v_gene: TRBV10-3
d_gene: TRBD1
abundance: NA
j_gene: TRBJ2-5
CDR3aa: CAISVGQDQETQYF
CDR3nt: TGTGCCATCAGCGTCGGACAGGACCAAGAGACCCAGTACTTC

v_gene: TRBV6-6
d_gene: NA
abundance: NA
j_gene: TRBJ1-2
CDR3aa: CASSYSSRPLEGYTF
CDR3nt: TGTGCCAGCAGTTACTCGTCCAGGCCCTTGGAAGGCTACACCTTC

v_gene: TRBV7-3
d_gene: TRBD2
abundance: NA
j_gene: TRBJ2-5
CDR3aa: CASSSPGGRNGETQYF
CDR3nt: TGTGCCAGCAGCTCCCCCGGCGGGAGGAATGGGGAGACCCAGTACTTC

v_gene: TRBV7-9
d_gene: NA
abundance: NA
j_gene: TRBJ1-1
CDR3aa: CASSFQGDTEAFF
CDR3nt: TGTGCCAGCAGCTTTCAGGGCGACACTGAAGCTTTCTTT

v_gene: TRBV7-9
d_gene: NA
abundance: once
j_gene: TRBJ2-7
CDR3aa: CASSLGFPGPLDEQYF
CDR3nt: TGTGCCAGCAGCTTAGGATTTCCAGGGCCCCTCGACGAGCAGTACTTC

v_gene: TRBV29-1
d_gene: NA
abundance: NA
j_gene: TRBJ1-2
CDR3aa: CSVGGGRNYGYTF
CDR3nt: TGCAGCGTTGGGGGAGGGCGTAACTATGGCTACACCTTC

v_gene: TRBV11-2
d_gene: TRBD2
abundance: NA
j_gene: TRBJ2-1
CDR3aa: CASSRGVSGSFNEQFF
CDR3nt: TGTGCCAGCAGCCGGGGGGTGAGCGGGAGTTTCAATGAGCAGTTCTTC

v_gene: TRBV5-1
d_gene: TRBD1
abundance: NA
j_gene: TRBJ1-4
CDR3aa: CASSLGGGTNEKLFF
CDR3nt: TGCGCCAGCAGCTTGGGAGGGGGCACTAATGAAAAACTGTTTTTT

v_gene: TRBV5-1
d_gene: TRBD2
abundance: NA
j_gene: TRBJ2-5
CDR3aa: CASSFSGGAGETQYF
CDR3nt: TGCGCCAGCAGCTTTAGCGGGGGGGCCGGGGAGACCCAGTACTTC

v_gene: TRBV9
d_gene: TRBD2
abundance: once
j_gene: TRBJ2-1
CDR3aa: CASTPESGEYNEQFF
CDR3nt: TGTGCCAGCACCCCGGAGAGCGGGGAGTACAATGAGCAGTTCTTC

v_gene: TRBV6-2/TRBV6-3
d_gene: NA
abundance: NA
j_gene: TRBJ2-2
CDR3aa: CASSYGGQTNTGELFF
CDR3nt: TGTGCCAGCAGTTATGGAGGACAGACGAACACCGGGGAGCTGTTTTTT

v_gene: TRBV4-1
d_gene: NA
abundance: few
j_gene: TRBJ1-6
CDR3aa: CASSLTGDSNSPLHF
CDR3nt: TGCGCCAGCAGCCTGACAGGCGACTCGAATTCACCCCTCCACTTT

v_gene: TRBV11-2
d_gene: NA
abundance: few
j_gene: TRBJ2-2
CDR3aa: CASMAVNTGELFF
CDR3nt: TGTGCCAGCATGGCGGTGAACACCGGGGAGCTGTTTTTT

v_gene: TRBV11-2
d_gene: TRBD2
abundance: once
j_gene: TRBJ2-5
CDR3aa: CASLGGSGIQETQYF
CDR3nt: TGTGCCAGCCTGGGGGGTAGCGGGATCCAAGAGACCCAGTACTTC

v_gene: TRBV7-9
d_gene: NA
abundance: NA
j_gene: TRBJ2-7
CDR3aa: CASSPWGRASYEQYF
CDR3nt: TGTGCCAGCAGCCCCTGGGGCAGGGCATCCTACGAGCAGTACTTC

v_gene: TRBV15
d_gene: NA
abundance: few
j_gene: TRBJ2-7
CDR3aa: CATSSGYEQYF
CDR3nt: TGTGCCACCAGCTCGGGTTACGAGCAGTACTTC

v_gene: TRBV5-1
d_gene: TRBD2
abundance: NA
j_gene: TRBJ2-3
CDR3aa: CASSPGSAGDPPDTQYF
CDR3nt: TGCGCCAGCAGCCCGGGATCAGCGGGAGACCCCCCGGATACGCAGTATTTT

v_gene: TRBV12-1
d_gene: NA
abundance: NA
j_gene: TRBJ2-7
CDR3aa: CASSFGAGDSEQYF
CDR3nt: TGTGCCAGCAGCTTTGGGGCGGGAGATAGTGAGCAGTACTTC

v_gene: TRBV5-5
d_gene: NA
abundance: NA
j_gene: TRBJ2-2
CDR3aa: CASALRGTGELFF
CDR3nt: TGTGCCAGCGCCCTTCGGGGGACCGGGGAGCTGTTTTTT

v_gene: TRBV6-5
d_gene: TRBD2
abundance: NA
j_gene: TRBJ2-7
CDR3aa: CASSQIGLAAGEQYF
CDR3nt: TGTGCCAGCAGTCAAATAGGGCTAGCGGCCGGCGAGCAGTACTTC